This entry features one T cell receptor beta chain sequence. Its antigen is not identified. The entry originates in a study of shared clonotypes between healthy human individuals. Splitting of CD4+ cells produced CD45RA+ naive and CD45RA-negative memory subsets. In the original workflow: Junction-only sequences without quality scores were provided by ImmunoSEQ, so filtering was different. Clones were read by immunoSEQ multiplex PCR, and TCRdb kept only the in-frame ones, dropping some. V, J and clone size were drawn from that table, and D and trimming were deduced from the DNA. The table records roughly 2,300,000 clones, around 92% of them present only once. CDR3 length: 15 residues. J gave up 7 bases and V 1 base, and 1 base lay outside the gene matches. CDR1 and CDR2 from the germline V gene are MGHRA and YSYEKL. Study-wide points: Though the depth was large, rarefaction showed that sorted-subset sequencing was incomplete.

The clonotype originates from a man younger than 30 in good health. Some clones in this sample may be carry-over from other donors' samples. The rearrangement links TRBV4-1 to TRBJ2-2; TRBD1 agrees at 12 bases. The sequencing input was naive CD4+ T cells from PBMCs. Subset reported: CD45RA+ positively selected. The CDR3 loop reads CASSQGDRGLGELFF. The CDR3 bases are TGCGCCAGCAGCCAAGGGGACAGGGGGCTCGGGGAGCTGTTTTTT.